This T cell receptor (beta chain) appears in the sequencing data of a study of Graves' ophthalmopathy and Graves' hyperthyroidism. This clonotype occurred many times. RNA transcripts yielded amplified TCR beta CDR3 regions. The workflow started with a first-round RT-PCR run with HTBI primers and then moved on to a second-round multiplex PCR. TCRdb processed the multiplex PCR reads anew with MiXCR; each CDR3 protein has one entry. The data contain hundreds of thousands of distinct CDR3 sequences, about 24% of them singletons. The sequence derives from a woman aged 18-29 years with stable Graves' hyperthyroidism. Some clones in this sample may be carry-over from other donors' samples. The sample taken for sequencing was peripheral blood.

For the CDR3, the DNA is TGTGCCAGCAGTGAAAGTTACAATCAGCCCCAGCATTTT. It yields the protein CASSESYNQPQHF. The genes are TRBV6-1 and TRBJ1-5; D is undetermined. V was shortened by 2 bases and J by 3 bases, with 5 bases between the two germline ends. The CDR3 has 13 residues. Per germline, CDR1 MNHNS and CDR2 SASEGT.